The rows below give T cell receptor beta chains drawn from one sample of a study of beta chain features in type 1 diabetes. The data were produced by immunoSEQ multiplex PCR, yet TCRdb's version contains in-frame clones alone and is incomplete. Among a few hundred thousand clones listed, approximately 30% were seen once. Sequenced sample: naive CD4+ T cells from blood. The source of these receptors is a young man in good health. CDR3s include the opening cysteine and the closing phenylalanine or tryptophan. A D gene is named only where the DNA matches it firmly. For some rows the clone size is stated as once, few or many, or as a class when expanded; others skip it.

v_call	d_call	j_call	clone_size	cdr3_aa	cdr3_nt
TRBV30	-	TRBJ1-2	-	CAWSGIRVVGYTF	TGTGCCTGGAGCGGTATCAGGGTGGTTGGCTACACCTTC
TRBV5-1	-	TRBJ2-5	-	CASSFGGQETQYF	TGCGCCAGCAGCTTCGGAGGTCAAGAGACCCAGTACTTC
TRBV7-8	-	TRBJ2-7	-	CASSPGTRTIYEQYF	TGTGCCAGCAGCCCCGGGACACGCACGATCTACGAGCAGTACTTC
TRBV9	TRBD2	TRBJ2-3	-	CASSFPLAGGSTDTQYF	TGTGCCAGCAGCTTCCCCCTGGCGGGAGGGAGCACAGATACGCAGTATTTT
TRBV7-2	TRBD1	TRBJ2-1	-	CASSRPPGTGQYNEQFF	TGTGCCAGCAGCCGGCCCCCCGGGACAGGGCAATACAATGAGCAGTTCTTC
TRBV29-1	TRBD2	TRBJ2-5	few	CSAQMGSGSPETQYF	TGCAGCGCCCAAATGGGTAGCGGGAGTCCAGAGACCCAGTACTTC
TRBV5-1	-	TRBJ2-5	-	CASRDGLQETQYF	TGCGCCAGCAGAGACGGACTCCAAGAGACCCAGTACTTC
TRBV20-1	-	TRBJ1-1	few	CSARDPASFF	TGCAGTGCTAGAGATCCGGCCTCTTTCTTT
TRBV10-3	-	TRBJ1-2	few	CAISERDPNYGYTF	TGTGCCATCAGTGAGCGGGACCCAAACTATGGCTACACCTTC
TRBV18	-	TRBJ2-7	-	CASSPGHIYEQYF	TGTGCCAGCTCACCTGGGCACATCTACGAGCAGTACTTC
TRBV10-3	-	TRBJ1-2	-	CAISEDSYGYTF	TGTGCCATCAGTGAGGACAGCTATGGCTACACCTTC
TRBV30	-	TRBJ1-3	few	CAWSDPTGYGNTIYF	TGTGCCTGGAGTGATCCGACGGGATATGGAAACACCATATATTTT
TRBV30	-	TRBJ2-3	few	CAWSVRGSGTDTQYF	TGTGCCTGGAGTGTACGAGGGAGTGGCACAGATACGCAGTATTTT
TRBV29-1	-	TRBJ1-1	few	CSVEDPRGLNTEAFF	TGCAGCGTTGAAGATCCACGGGGCCTGAACACTGAAGCTTTCTTT
TRBV9	-	TRBJ1-2	-	CASSVDVDNYGYTF	TGTGCCAGCAGCGTAGACGTGGATAACTATGGCTACACCTTC
TRBV29-1	-	TRBJ2-1	-	CSVLWPNSYNEQFF	TGCAGCGTTCTCTGGCCGAATTCCTACAATGAGCAGTTCTTC
TRBV7-9	TRBD2	TRBJ2-1	-	CASSLARLAGMEQFF	TGTGCCAGCAGCTTAGCAAGACTAGCAGGGATGGAGCAGTTCTTC
TRBV29-1	TRBD2	TRBJ2-1	few	CSVEGYSGKESGSSYNEQFF	TGCAGCGTTGAAGGGTATAGTGGAAAGGAAAGCGGGAGCTCCTACAATGAGCAGTTCTTC
TRBV30	-	TRBJ2-6	-	CAWSASRAGANVLTF	TGTGCCTGGAGTGCGTCCAGGGCGGGGGCCAACGTCCTGACTTTC
TRBV5-1	-	TRBJ2-1	-	CASSLAPETSYNEQFF	TGCGCCAGCAGCTTGGCTCCGGAGACCTCCTACAATGAGCAGTTCTTC
TRBV7-2	-	TRBJ2-7	few	CASSLIGYEQYF	TGTGCCAGCAGCTTAATAGGGTACGAGCAGTACTTC
TRBV11-2	-	TRBJ1-5	-	CASSEPQHF	TGTGCCAGCTCTGAGCCCCAGCATTTT
TRBV7-9	TRBD1	TRBJ2-1	-	CASSTGQDFYNEQFF	TGTGCCAGCAGCACCGGACAGGATTTCTACAATGAGCAGTTCTTC
TRBV30	-	TRBJ2-1	few	CATGSSYNEQFF	TGTGCCACAGGGAGCTCCTACAATGAGCAGTTCTTC
TRBV9	-	TRBJ1-2	-	CASSPLPGTGYTF	TGTGCCAGCAGCCCCCTCCCCGGGACTGGCTACACCTTC
TRBV30	-	TRBJ1-4	-	CAWSVPTVNEKLFF	TGTGCCTGGAGTGTACCGACGGTCAATGAAAAACTGTTTTTT
TRBV9	-	TRBJ2-1	-	CASSVAPGTYYNEQFF	TGTGCCAGCAGCGTAGCGCCCGGGACTTACTACAATGAGCAGTTCTTC
TRBV29-1	-	TRBJ2-3	-	CSVALALSPTDTQYF	TGCAGCGTTGCCCTAGCCCTGTCACCCACAGATACGCAGTATTTT
TRBV7-8	TRBD2	TRBJ2-5	-	CASSFSGGPGETQYF	TGTGCCAGCAGCTTCTCGGGAGGGCCGGGGGAGACCCAGTACTTC
TRBV9	-	TRBJ2-2	few	CASSVATVGELFF	TGTGCCAGCAGCGTAGCTACGGTCGGGGAGCTGTTTTTT
TRBV29-1	-	TRBJ2-7	few	CSVAADGALTYEQYF	TGCAGCGTTGCGGCGGACGGAGCCCTGACCTACGAGCAGTACTTC
TRBV5-4	-	TRBJ1-1	-	CASSWELLNTEAFF	TGTGCCAGCAGCTGGGAACTTTTGAACACTGAAGCTTTCTTT
TRBV9	-	TRBJ2-1	-	CASSQSPGDNEQFF	TGTGCCAGCAGCCAGAGCCCCGGGGACAATGAGCAGTTCTTC
TRBV6-6	TRBD1	TRBJ2-7	-	CASSQGQGLSEQYF	TGTGCCAGCAGTCAGGGACAGGGGCTCTCCGAGCAGTACTTC
TRBV4-1	-	TRBJ2-7	few	CASSQASGPTYEQYF	TGCGCCAGCAGCCAAGCGTCGGGACCCACCTACGAGCAGTACTTC